Here is one T cell receptor (beta chain) with its context. This clonotype was found many times. Its antigen is unknown. Base qualities are not at hand, and no much larger clone is one base apart. This specimen's treatment or condition label, interpreted: allogeneic hematopoietic cell transplantation with graft depleted of TCRalphabeta T cells and CD19 B cells. The transplant recipients were children given TCRalphabeta/CD19-depleted allogeneic hematopoietic cell grafts. The receptor library was made with PCR. The sequencer was an Illumina HiSeq 2500. Molecular barcoding was employed in the preparation of TCR libraries, with unique molecular identifiers being used to normalize TCRbeta repertoire quantification. TCRdb handled the public reads itself, with Q25 trimming in fastp and clone calling in MiXCR, and kept productive beta chains. CDR3 protein sequences are deduplicated, and each keeps its most common genes and DNA. For this sample the table gives 45,000 or so distinct CDR3 sequences, of which approximately 52% were detected only once. The biggest ten clones account for 30% to 40% of the sample.

The sample originates from a study of T-cell reconstitution after alpha-beta-depleted transplantation in children (dated by TCRdb to between 2015 and 2016). General notes on the study: The study quantitatively tracked T-cell immune reconstitution after TCRalphabeta/CD19-depleted allogeneic hematopoietic cell transplantation in children using TCR repertoire profiling. Overall study outcomes, separate from this receptor: Hyperexpanded clone frequencies declined over subsequent months; after one year, T-cell counts and TCRbeta diversity were mostly attributed to newly produced T cells. In some patients, high TCRbeta diversity at day 60 was attributed to recipient T cells and intrathymic progenitors that had survived conditioning. The apparently early recovery of alphabetaT-cell counts about two months after transplant reportedly depended on only several hundred rapidly expanded clones that came from non-depleted graft cells.

The junction shows trimming of 10 bases on V and 1 base on J, plus 13 bases between the germline ends. Via the germline V gene, CDR1 is MNHEY and CDR2 SVGAGI. The cysteine opens and the phenylalanine closes a CDR3 of 13 amino acids. Of all the DNA, just the CDR3 is kept, 39 bases in frame from base 1. The chain couples TRBV6-5 to TRBJ1-1; the D gene is perhaps TRBD1, on 6 matching bases. Sequencing used peripheral blood, obtained before TCRalphabeta/CD19-depleted stem cell transplant. The source is a boy under two years old with SCID, due to receive a stem cell transplant. The CDR3: CATTLTGNTEAFF. The bases read TGTGCCACCACTTTGACAGGGAACACTGAAGCTTTCTTT.